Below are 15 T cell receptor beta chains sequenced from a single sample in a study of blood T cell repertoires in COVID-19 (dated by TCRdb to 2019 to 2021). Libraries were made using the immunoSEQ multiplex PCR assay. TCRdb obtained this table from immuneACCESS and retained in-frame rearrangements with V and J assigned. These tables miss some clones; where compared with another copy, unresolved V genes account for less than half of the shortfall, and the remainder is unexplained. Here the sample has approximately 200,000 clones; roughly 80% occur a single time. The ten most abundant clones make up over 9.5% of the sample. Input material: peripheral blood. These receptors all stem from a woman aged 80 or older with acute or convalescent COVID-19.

Here the CDR3 reads CASSPNTGGSTDTQYF. The CDR3 DNA sequence: TGTGCCAGCTCACCAAACACGGGGGGGAGCACAGATACGCAGTATTTT. The chain couples TRBV18 to TRBJ2-3, with 8 bases aligning to TRBD2. This CDR3 comprises 16 residues. Germline assignment: CDR1 KGHSH and CDR2 LQKENI. V shed 2 bases, J shed 0 bases, and the junction held 4 bases outside the gene matches.

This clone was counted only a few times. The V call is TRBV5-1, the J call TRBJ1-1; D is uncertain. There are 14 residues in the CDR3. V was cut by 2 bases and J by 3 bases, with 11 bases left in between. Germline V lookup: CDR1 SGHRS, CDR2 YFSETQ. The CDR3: CASSLFGEDTEAFF. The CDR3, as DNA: TGCGCCAGCAGCTTATTCGGGGAGGACACTGAAGCTTTCTTT.

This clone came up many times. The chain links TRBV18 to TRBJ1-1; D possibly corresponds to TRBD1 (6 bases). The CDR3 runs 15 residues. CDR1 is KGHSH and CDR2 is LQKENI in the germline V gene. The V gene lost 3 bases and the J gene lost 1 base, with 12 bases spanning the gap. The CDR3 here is CASSPMTGANTEAFF. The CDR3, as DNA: TGTGCCAGCTCACCGATGACAGGTGCGAACACTGAAGCTTTCTTT.

Here the CDR3 reads CAIRGQGDTEAFF. CDR3 coding DNA: TGTGCCATCAGGGGACAGGGTGACACTGAAGCTTTCTTT. The chain is built from TRBV10-3 and TRBJ1-1, with 9 bases matching TRBD1. Per the germline V gene, CDR1 is ENHRY and CDR2 is SYGVKD. The CDR3 is made up of 13 amino acids. The ends lost 6 bases at V and 3 bases at J; junction bases unmatched: 2.

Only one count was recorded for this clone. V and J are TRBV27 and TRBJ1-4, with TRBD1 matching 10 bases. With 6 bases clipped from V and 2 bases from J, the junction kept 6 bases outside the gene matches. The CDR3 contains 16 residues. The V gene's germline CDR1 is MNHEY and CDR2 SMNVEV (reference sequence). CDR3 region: CASRLGQGRTNEKLFF. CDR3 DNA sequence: TGTGCCAGCAGGCTGGGACAGGGGAGGACTAATGAAAAACTGTTTTTT.

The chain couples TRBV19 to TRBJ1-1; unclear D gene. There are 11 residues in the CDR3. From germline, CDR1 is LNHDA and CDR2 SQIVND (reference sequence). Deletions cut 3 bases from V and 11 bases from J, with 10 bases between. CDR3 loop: CASSILREAFF. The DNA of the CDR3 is TGTGCCAGTAGTATCTTGCGGGAGGCTTTCTTT.

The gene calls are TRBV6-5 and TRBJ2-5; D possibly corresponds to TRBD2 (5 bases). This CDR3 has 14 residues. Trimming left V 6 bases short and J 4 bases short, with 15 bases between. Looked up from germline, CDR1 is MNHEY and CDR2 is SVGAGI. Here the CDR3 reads CASSWGDRGETQYF. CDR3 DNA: TGTGCCAGCAGCTGGGGAGACCGGGGAGAGACCCAGTACTTC.

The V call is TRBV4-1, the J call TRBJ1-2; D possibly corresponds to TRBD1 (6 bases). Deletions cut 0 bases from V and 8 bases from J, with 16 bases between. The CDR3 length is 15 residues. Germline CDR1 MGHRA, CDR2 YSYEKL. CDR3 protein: CASSQETSWGGGYTF. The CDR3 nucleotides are TGCGCCAGCAGCCAAGAGACATCCTGGGGGGGCGGCTACACCTTC.

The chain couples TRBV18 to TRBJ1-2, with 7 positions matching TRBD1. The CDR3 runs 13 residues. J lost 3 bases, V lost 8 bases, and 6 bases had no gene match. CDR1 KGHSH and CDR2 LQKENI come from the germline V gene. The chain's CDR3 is CASGLGQDYGYTF. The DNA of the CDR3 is TGTGCCAGCGGACTCGGACAGGACTATGGCTACACCTTC.

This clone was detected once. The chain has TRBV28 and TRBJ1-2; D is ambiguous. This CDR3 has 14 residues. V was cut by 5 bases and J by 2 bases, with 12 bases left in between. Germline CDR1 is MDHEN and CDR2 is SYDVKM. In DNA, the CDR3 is TGTGCCAGCAGTAGGAGAGGAGTCAACTATGGCTACACCTTC. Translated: CASSRRGVNYGYTF.

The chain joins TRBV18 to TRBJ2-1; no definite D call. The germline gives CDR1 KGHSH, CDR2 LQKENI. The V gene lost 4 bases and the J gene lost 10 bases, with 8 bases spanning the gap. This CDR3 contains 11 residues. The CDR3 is CASSLMGEQFF. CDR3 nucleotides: TGTGCCAGCTCACTAATGGGCGAGCAGTTCTTC.

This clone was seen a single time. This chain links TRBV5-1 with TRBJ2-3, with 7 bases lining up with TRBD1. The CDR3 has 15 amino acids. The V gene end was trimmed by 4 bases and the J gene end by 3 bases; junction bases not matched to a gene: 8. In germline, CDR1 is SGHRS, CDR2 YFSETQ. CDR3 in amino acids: CASSPGTAGTDTQYF. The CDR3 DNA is TGCGCCAGCAGCCCCGGGACAGCCGGAACAGATACGCAGTATTTT. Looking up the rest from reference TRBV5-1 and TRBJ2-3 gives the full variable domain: KAGVTQTPRYLIKTRGQQVTLSCSPISGHRSVSWYQQTPGQGLQFLFEYFSETQRNKGNFPGRFSGRQFSNSRSEMNVSTLELGDSALYLCASSPGTAGTDTQYFGPGTRLTVL.

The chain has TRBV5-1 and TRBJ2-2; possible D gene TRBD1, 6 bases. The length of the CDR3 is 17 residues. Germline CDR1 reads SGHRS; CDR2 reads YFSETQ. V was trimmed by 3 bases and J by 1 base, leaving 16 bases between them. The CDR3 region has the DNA TGCGCCAGCAGCTCTTTGGCGACAGGAGTGAACACCGGGGAGCTGTTTTTT. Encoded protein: CASSSLATGVNTGELFF.

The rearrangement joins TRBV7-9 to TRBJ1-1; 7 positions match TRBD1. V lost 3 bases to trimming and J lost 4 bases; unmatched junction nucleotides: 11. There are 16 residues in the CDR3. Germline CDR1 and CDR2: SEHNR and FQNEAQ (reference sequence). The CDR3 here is CASSLLQGHGGTEAFF. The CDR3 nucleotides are TGTGCCAGCAGCTTGTTACAGGGGCACGGGGGCACTGAAGCTTTCTTT. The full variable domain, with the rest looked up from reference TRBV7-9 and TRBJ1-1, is DTGVSQNPRHKITKRGQNVTFRCDPISEHNRLYWYRQTLGQGPEFLTYFQNEAQLEKSRLLSDRFSAERPKGSFSTLEIQRTEQGDSAMYLCASSLLQGHGGTEAFFGQGTRLTVV.

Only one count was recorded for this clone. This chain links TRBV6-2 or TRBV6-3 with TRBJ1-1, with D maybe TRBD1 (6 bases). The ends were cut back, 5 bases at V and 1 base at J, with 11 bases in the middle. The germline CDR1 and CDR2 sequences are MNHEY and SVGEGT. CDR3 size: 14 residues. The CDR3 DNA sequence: TGTGCCAGCAGTGACCACAGGGAGAACACTGAAGCTTTCTTT. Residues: CASSDHRENTEAFF.